The clone carrying this TCR beta chain was found a few times. The antigen is unknown. The use of a sample-barcoded 5' primer and a J-beta primer mix characterized a second PCR of about 6 to 11 cycles. TCRdb called the 5' RACE reads again in MiXCR, with one record for every CDR3 protein. Of about 1.4 million distinct CDR3 sequences in the sample, almost 60% were seen once. This sample was included in a study of blood T cells in healthy people across ages. Findings and limits, study-wide: PBMCs were not sorted, which prevented a conclusive comparison of naive versus antigen-experienced cells. Both naive CD4+ cell counts and diversity were greater in long-lived donors than in aged donors. Age advanced and TCR beta diversity per million T cells fell, roughly linearly.

The CDR3 totals 12 residues. CDR1 and CDR2 from the germline V gene are SQVTM and ANQGSEA. V was clipped by 1 base and J by 9 bases; unmatched bases: 2. The genes are TRBV29-1 and TRBJ2-1, with TRBD1 identical over 8 bases. This TCR came from a man aged 18-30 years in good health. The sample taken for sequencing was blood. The CDR3 bases are TGCAGCGTTGAAGCAACAGGGGGTGAGCAGTTCTTC. Protein: CSVEATGGEQFF.